This T cell receptor beta chain was recovered during a study of beta chain features in type 1 diabetes. Study-wide results and caveats: Researchers report that Type 1 diabetes patients had moderately but significantly shorter TCRB CDR3s across all four CD4+ subsets.

All of the isolated RNA was reverse transcribed, so expressed TCRB transcripts were sequenced. Assay: immunoSEQ multiplex PCR; the TCRdb copy retains only in-frame clones and omits some. The sample shows 350,000 to 450,000 clones, about 15% of them seen only once. In this sample, this clone turned up a few times. Its antigen remains unidentified. The CDR3 length is 14 residues. Germline loops: CDR1 SGHTA, CDR2 FQGNSA. The V segment lost 4 bases and the J segment 6 bases; nucleotides outside the gene matches: 5. The material sequenced was naive CD4+ T cells from blood. The rearrangement links TRBV7-2 to TRBJ2-5; 10 positions agree with TRBD1. The sequence came from a woman aged 18-29 years in good health. This chain's CDR3 is CASSWDRGGQTQYF. CDR3 nucleotide sequence: TGTGCCAGCAGCTGGGACAGGGGCGGCCAGACCCAGTACTTC.